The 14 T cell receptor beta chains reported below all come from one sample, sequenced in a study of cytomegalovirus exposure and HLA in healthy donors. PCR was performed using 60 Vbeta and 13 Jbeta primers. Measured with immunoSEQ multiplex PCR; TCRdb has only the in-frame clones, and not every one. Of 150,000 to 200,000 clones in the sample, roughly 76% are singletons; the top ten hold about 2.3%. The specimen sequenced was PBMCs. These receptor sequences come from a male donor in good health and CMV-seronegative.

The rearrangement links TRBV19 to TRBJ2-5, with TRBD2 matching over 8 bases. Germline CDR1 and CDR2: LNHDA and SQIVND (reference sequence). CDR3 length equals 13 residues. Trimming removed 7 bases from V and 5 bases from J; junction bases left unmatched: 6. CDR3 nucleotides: TGTGCCAGTAAGAGGGCTAGCGGGGAGACCCAGTACTTC. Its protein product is CASKRASGETQYF.

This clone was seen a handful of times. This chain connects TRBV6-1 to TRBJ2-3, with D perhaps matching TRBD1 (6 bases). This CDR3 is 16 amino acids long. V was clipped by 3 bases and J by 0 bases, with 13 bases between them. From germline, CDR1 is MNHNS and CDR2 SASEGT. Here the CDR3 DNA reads TGTGCCAGCAGTGACCCGGGACACCTTAGCACAGATACGCAGTATTTT. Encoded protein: CASSDPGHLSTDTQYF.

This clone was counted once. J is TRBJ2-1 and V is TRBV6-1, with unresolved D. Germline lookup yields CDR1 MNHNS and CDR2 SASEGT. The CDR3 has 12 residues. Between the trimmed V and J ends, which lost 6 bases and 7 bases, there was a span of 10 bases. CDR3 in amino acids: CASRFQRNEQFF. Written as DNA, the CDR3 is TGTGCCAGCAGGTTTCAGAGGAATGAGCAGTTCTTC.

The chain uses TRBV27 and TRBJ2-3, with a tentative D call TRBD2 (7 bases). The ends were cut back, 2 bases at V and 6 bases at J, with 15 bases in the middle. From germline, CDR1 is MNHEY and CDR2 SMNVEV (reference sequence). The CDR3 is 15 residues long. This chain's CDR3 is CASSLPRGAGDTQYF. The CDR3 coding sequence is TGTGCCAGCAGTTTACCCCGGGGGGCGGGCGATACGCAGTATTTT.

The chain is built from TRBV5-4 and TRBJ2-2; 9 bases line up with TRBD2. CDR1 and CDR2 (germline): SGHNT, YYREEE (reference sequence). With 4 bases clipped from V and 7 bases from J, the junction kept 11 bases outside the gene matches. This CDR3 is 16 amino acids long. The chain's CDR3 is CASSPGGAGGNGELFF. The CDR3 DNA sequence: TGTGCCAGCAGCCCCGGAGGGGCGGGGGGGAACGGGGAGCTGTTTTTT.

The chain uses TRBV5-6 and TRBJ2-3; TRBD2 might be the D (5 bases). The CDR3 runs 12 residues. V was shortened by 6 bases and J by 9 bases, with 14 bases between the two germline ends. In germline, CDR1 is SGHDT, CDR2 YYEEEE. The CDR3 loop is CASTRTSSTQYF. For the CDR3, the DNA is TGTGCCAGCACCCGAACTAGTTCGACGCAGTATTTT.

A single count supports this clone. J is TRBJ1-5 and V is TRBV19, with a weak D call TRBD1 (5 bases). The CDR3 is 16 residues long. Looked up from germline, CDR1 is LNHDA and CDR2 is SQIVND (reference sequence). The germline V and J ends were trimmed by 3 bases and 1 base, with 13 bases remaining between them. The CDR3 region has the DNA TGTGCCAGTAGTATCCCCCCCAGACAGAGCAATCAGCCCCAGCATTTT. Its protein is CASSIPPRQSNQPQHF.

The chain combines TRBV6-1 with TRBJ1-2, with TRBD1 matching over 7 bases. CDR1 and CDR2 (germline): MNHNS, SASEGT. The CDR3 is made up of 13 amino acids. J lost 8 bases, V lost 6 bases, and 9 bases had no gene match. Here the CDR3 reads CASSPGQRLGYTF. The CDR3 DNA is TGTGCCAGCAGCCCGGGACAGCGCCTAGGCTACACCTTC.

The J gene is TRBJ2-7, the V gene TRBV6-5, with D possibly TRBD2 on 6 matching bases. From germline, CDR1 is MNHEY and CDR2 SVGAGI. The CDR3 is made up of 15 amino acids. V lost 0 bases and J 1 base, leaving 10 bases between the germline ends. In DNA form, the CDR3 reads TGTGCCAGCAGTTACTCCCAGGGAGGATCCTACGAGCAGTACTTC. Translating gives CASSYSQGGSYEQYF.

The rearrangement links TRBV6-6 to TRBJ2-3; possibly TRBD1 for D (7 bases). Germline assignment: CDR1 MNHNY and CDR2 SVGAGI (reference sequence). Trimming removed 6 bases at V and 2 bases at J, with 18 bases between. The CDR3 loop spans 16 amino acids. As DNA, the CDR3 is TGTGCCAGCAGGGCCAGGGGGGCTGTCATCACAGATACGCAGTATTTT. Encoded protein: CASRARGAVITDTQYF.

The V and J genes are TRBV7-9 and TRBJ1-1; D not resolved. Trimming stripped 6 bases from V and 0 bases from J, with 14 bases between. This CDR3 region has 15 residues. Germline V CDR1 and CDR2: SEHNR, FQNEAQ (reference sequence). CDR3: CASSYAGRLNTEAFF. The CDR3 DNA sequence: TGTGCCAGCAGTTACGCAGGCAGATTGAACACTGAAGCTTTCTTT. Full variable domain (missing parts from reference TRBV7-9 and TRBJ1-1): DTGVSQNPRHKITKRGQNVTFRCDPISEHNRLYWYRQTLGQGPEFLTYFQNEAQLEKSRLLSDRFSAERPKGSFSTLEIQRTEQGDSAMYLCASSYAGRLNTEAFFGQGTRLTVV.

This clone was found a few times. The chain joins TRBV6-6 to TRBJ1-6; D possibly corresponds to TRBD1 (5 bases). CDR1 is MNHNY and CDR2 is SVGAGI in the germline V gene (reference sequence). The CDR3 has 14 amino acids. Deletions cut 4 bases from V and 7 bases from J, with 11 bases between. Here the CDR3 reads CASSSGTENSPLHF. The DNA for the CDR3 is TGTGCCAGCAGTTCAGGGACTGAGAATTCACCCCTCCACTTT.

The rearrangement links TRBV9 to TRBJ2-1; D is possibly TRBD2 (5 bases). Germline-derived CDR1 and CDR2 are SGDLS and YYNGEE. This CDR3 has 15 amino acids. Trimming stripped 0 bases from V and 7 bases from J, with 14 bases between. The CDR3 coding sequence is TGTGCCAGCAGCGTAGCACTAGACTTGGGAAATGAGCAGTTCTTC. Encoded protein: CASSVALDLGNEQFF.

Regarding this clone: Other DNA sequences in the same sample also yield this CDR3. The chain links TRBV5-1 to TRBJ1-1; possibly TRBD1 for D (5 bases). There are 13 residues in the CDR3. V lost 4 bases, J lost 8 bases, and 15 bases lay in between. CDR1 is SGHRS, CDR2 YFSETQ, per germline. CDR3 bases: TGCGCCAGCAGCCTCGGGGGGTTTACGGAAGCTTTCTTT. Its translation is CASSLGGFTEAFF.